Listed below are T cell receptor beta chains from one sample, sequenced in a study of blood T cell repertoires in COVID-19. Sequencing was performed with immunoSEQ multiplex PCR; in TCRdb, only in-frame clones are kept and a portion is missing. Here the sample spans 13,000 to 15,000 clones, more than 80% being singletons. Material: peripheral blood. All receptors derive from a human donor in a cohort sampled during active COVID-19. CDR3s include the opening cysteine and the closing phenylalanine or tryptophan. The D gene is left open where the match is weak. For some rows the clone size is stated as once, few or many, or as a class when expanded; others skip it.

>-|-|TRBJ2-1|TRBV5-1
CASRGASYNEQFF
TGCGCCAGCAGGGGGGCTTCCTACAATGAGCAGTTCTTC
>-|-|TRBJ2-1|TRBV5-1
CASSLGGGYNEQFF
TGCGCCAGCAGCTTGGGAGGGGGCTACAATGAGCAGTTCTTC
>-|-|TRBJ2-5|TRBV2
CASGWNKETQYF
TGTGCCTCGGGGTGGAACAAAGAGACCCAGTACTTC
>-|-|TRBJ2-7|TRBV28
CASSSWEARDEQYF
TGTGCCAGCAGCTCCTGGGAAGCCAGGGACGAGCAGTACTTC
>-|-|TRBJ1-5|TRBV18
CASSPLRDQPQHF
TGTGCCAGCTCACCACTCAGGGATCAGCCCCAGCATTTT
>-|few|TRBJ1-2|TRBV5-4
CASSIANGDGYTF
TGTGCCAGCAGCATTGCGAACGGGGATGGCTACACCTTC
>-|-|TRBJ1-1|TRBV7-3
CASSSMTGNTEAFF
TGTGCCAGCAGCTCCATGACGGGGAACACTGAAGCTTTCTTT
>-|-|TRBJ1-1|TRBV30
CAWKTAVYTEAFF
TGTGCCTGGAAAACAGCAGTTTACACTGAAGCTTTCTTT
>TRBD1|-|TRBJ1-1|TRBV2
CASMGRGQGNTEAFF
TGTGCCAGCATGGGTAGAGGACAGGGCAACACTGAAGCTTTCTTT
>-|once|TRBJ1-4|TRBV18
CASSRPSGRGEKLFF
TGTGCCAGCTCACGACCGTCAGGCCGGGGGGAAAAACTGTTTTTT
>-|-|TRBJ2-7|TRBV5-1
CASSPGPSDEQYF
TGCGCCAGCAGCCCGGGTCCCTCAGACGAGCAGTACTTC
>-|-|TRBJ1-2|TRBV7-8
CASSLEEDYGYTF
TGTGCCAGCAGCTTGGAGGAGGACTATGGCTACACCTTC
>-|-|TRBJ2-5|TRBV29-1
CSVDLSGKETQYF
TGCAGCGTTGACTTATCAGGGAAAGAGACCCAGTACTTC
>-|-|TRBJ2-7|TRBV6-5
CASRTTSTGSYEQYF
TGTGCCAGCAGAACCACCTCGACAGGCTCCTACGAGCAGTACTTC
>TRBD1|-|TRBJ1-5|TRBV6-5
CASRSTGLSRQPQHF
TGTGCCAGCAGATCGACAGGGTTGAGTCGTCAGCCCCAGCATTTT
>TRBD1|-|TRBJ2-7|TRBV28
CASGRTGGREEQYF
TGTGCCAGCGGACGGACAGGGGGCCGGGAGGAGCAGTACTTC
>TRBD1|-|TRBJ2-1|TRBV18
CASSLGTGTYNEQFF
TGTGCCAGCTCACTCGGGACAGGGACCTACAATGAGCAGTTCTTC
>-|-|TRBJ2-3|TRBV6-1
CASSVGWGASTDTQYF
TGTGCCAGCAGTGTTGGTTGGGGAGCGAGCACAGATACGCAGTATTTT
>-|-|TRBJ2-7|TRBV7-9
CASSFDREGTQQYF
TGTGCCAGCAGCTTCGACCGGGAAGGAACACAGCAGTACTTC
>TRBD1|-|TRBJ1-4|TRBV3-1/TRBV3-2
CASSPQGAGEKLFF
TGTGCCAGCAGCCCACAGGGGGCAGGCGAAAAACTGTTTTTT
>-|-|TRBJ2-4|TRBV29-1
CSVVTSLENIQYF
TGCAGCGTTGTAACTAGCTTAGAAAACATTCAGTACTTC
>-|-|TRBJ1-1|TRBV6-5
CASRSTMNTEAFF
TGTGCCAGCAGGTCCACTATGAACACTGAAGCTTTCTTT
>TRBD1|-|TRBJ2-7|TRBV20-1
CSAKQGAEQYF
TGCAGTGCTAAACAGGGGGCCGAGCAGTACTTC
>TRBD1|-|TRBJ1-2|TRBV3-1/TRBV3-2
CASSGQGGGYGYTF
TGTGCCAGCAGCGGACAGGGTGGGGGGTATGGCTACACCTTC
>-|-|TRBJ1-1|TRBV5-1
CASSLVGGGDTEAFF
TGCGCCAGCAGCTTGGTAGGGGGAGGGGACACTGAAGCTTTCTTT
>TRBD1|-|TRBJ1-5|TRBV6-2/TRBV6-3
CASSSQGAGQPQHF
TGTGCCAGCAGTTCCCAGGGGGCGGGTCAGCCCCAGCATTTT
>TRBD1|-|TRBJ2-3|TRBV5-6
CASSLTGPADTQYF
TGTGCCAGCAGCCTGACAGGGCCCGCAGATACGCAGTATTTT
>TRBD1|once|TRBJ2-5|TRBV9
CASSAGQGETQYF
TGTGCCAGCAGCGCGGGACAGGGAGAGACCCAGTACTTC
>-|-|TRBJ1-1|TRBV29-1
CSVVGRLSSEAFF
TGCAGCGTTGTAGGGAGGCTTTCGTCTGAAGCTTTCTTT
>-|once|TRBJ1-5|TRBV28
CASSLTDQPQHF
TGTGCCAGCAGTTTAACAGATCAGCCCCAGCATTTT
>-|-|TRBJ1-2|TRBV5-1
CASSFLGDGYTF
TGCGCCAGCAGCTTTCTTGGAGATGGCTACACCTTC
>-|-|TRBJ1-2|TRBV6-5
CASSSLLRGTNYGYTF
TGTGCCAGCAGTTCACTACTTCGGGGGACTAACTATGGCTACACCTTC
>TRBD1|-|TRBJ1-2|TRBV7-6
CASSLGQGEAGYTF
TGTGCCAGCAGCTTAGGACAGGGGGAGGCTGGCTACACCTTC
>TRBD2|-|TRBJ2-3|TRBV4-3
CASSSGLAPAADTQYF
TGCGCCAGCAGCTCGGGACTAGCCCCAGCGGCAGATACGCAGTATTTT
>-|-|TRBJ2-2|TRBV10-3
CAIRPITGELFF
TGTGCCATCAGGCCTATCACCGGGGAGCTGTTTTTT
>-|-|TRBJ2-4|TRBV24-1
CATSVSDIQYF
TGTGCCACCAGTGTGTCGGACATTCAGTACTTC
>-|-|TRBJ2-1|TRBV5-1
CASSLAMGYEQFF
TGCGCCAGCAGCTTGGCCATGGGCTATGAGCAGTTCTTC
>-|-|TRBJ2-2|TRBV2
CASSGVLNTGELFF
TGTGCCAGCAGTGGAGTCCTGAACACCGGGGAGCTGTTTTTT
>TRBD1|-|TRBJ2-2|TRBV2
CASSDRGPGELFF
TGTGCCAGCAGTGACAGGGGGCCCGGGGAGCTGTTTTTT
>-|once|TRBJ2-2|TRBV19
CASSFRGAGELFF
TGTGCCAGTAGTTTCAGGGGGGCCGGGGAGCTGTTTTTT
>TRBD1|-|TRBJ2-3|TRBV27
CASSKYDRGPDTQYF
TGTGCCAGCAGTAAATACGACAGGGGGCCAGATACGCAGTATTTT
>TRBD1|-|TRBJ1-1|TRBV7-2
CASTRDRAGSTEAFF
TGTGCCAGCACCCGGGACAGAGCAGGGAGTACTGAAGCTTTCTTT
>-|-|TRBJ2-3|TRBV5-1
CASSLDPSTGTQYF
TGCGCCAGCAGCTTGGACCCCTCGACAGGTACGCAGTATTTT
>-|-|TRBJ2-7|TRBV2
CASSLTGTREQYF
TGTGCCAGCAGTTTAACAGGGACCCGCGAGCAGTACTTC
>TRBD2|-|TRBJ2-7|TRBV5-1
CASSSGLAINYEQYF
TGCGCCAGCAGCTCGGGACTAGCTATAAACTACGAGCAGTACTTC
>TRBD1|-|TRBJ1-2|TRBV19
CASSRDSDFKLYGYTF
TGTGCCAGTAGCCGGGACAGCGATTTTAAGCTCTATGGCTACACCTTC
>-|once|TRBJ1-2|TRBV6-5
CASTRGEGYGYTF
TGTGCCAGCACCAGGGGCGAAGGCTATGGCTACACCTTC
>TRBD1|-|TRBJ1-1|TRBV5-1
CASSQQGRNTEAFF
TGCGCCAGCAGTCAACAGGGGAGGAACACTGAAGCTTTCTTT
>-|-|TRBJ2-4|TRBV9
CASSATAENTIQYF
TGTGCCAGCAGCGCCACCGCCGAGAATACCATTCAGTACTTC
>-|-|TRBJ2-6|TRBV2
CASSEGRARTLGANVLTF
TGTGCCAGCAGTGAAGGCAGGGCCCGAACTCTGGGGGCCAACGTCCTGACTTTC
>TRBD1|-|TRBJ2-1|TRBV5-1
CASSALTGGNEQFF
TGCGCCAGCAGCGCGCTAACAGGGGGTAATGAGCAGTTCTTC
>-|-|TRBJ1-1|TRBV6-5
CAASEVKLNTEAFF
TGTGCCGCCTCCGAGGTAAAACTGAACACTGAAGCTTTCTTT
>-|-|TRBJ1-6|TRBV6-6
CASSTAGTSSNSPLHF
TGTGCCAGCAGCACGGCAGGAACCAGCAGTAATTCACCCCTCCACTTT
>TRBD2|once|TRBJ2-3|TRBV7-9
CASSTTSGSTDTQYF
TGTGCCAGCAGTACCACTAGCGGGAGCACAGATACGCAGTATTTT
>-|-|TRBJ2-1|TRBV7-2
CASSLPGALREQFF
TGTGCCAGCAGCTTACCCGGAGCGCTACGTGAGCAGTTCTTC
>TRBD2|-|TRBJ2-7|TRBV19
CASSMAASGRNEQYF
TGTGCCAGTAGTATGGCCGCTAGCGGGAGGAACGAGCAGTACTTC
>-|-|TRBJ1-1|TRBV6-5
CASSYFGEVKTEAFF
TGTGCCAGCAGTTATTTTGGTGAGGTGAAAACTGAAGCTTTCTTT